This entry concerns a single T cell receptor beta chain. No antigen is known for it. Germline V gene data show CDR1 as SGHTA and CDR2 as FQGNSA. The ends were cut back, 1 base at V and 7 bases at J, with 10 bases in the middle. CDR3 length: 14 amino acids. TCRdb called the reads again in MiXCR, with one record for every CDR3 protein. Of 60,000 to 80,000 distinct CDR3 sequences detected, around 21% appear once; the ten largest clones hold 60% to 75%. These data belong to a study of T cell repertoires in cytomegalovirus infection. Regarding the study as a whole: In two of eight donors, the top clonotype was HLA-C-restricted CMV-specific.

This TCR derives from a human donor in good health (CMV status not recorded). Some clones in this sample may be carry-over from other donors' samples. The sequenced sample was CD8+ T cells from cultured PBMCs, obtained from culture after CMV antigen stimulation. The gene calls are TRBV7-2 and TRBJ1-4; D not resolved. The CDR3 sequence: CASSLDGTGEKLFF. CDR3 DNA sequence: TGTGCCAGCAGCTTAGATGGCACGGGTGAAAAACTGTTTTTT.